This T cell receptor (beta chain) was found in a study of blood T cell repertoires in COVID-19. Across the study: Samples of COVID-19 (acute and convalescent) were obtained from the United States, Italy and Spain. PBMCs, B-cell-depleted T cells, or T cells were the source of the cDNA or gDNA that made up the material.

Original processing methods: Reference gene primer amplification gave nucleated cell count estimates. Using immunoSEQ multiplex PCR, the repertoire was profiled, and TCRdb retains in-frame clones only, with some absent. V and J calls and clone size are those listed in that table; D and trimming were worked out from the DNA. This table holds approximately 77,000 clones, approximately 76% found once. The sequence derives from a man aged 70 or older with active or convalescent COVID-19. Material for sequencing was peripheral blood.

Here the CDR3 DNA reads TGTGCCAGCAGCCAAGGGCAGGGTACAAACACCATATATTTT. It encodes CASSQGQGTNTIYF. The chain has TRBV3-1 (or the pseudogene TRBV3-2) and TRBJ1-3; D may be TRBD1 (5 bases). V was shortened by 1 base and J by 6 bases, with 10 bases between the two germline ends. The CDR3 sequence is 14 residues long. Per germline, CDR1 LGHDT and CDR2 YNNKEL (reference sequence).